Sequencing of this TCR beta chain was carried out in a study of spatial heterogeneity in lung cancer. In its sample, this clonotype was seen many times. Its antigen is not identified. TCRdb passed the 5' RACE reads through MiXCR, listing each CDR3 protein once. The data show about 6,300 distinct CDR3 sequences, under 1.5% seen once. Study observations and caveats: Tracking of tumor mutation counts was seen in expanded intratumoral alpha and beta TCR counts.

CDR3 length equals 13 residues. The time point was: sample taken at primary tumor resection. This chain connects TRBV21-1 to TRBJ2-4. TRBV21-1 is annotated as a pseudogene. The sequenced sample was lung tumor tissue, obtained at surgery. The source of this sequence is a male donor with early-stage non-small cell lung cancer. In DNA, the CDR3 is TGTGCCAGCATTCACAGCAGAGAAAACATTCAGTACTTC. Protein: CASIHSRENIQYF.